These 21 T cell receptor beta chains originate from one sample sequenced in a study of cytomegalovirus exposure and HLA in healthy donors. The study ran its PCR with 60 Vbeta and 13 Jbeta primers. The protocol was immunoSEQ multiplex PCR, while the TCRdb copy is restricted to in-frame clones and leaves out a portion. This table holds about 110,000 clones. Sequencing used PBMCs. The source is a man aged 50-60 years in good health and CMV-seronegative.

The chain links TRBV6-5 to TRBJ2-7; 7 nucleotides match TRBD1. The germline V gene encodes CDR1 MNHEY and CDR2 SVGAGI. V dropped 6 bases and J dropped 3; count of bases not matched to a gene: 2. The CDR3 sequence is 12 residues long. CDR3 protein: CASRHRGYEQYF. In DNA form, the CDR3 reads TGTGCCAGCAGGCACAGGGGCTACGAGCAGTACTTC.

The chain is built from TRBV27 and TRBJ1-1, with 10 bases identical to TRBD1. CDR1 and CDR2 from the germline V gene are MNHEY and SMNVEV (reference sequence). The CDR3 length is 15 residues. V dropped 5 bases and J dropped 5; count of bases not matched to a gene: 8. The CDR3 DNA follows: TGTGCCAGCAGTCTCGGACAGGGGGGGGTTACTGAAGCTTTCTTT. Translating it yields CASSLGQGGVTEAFF.

V and J are TRBV29-1 and TRBJ2-6; maybe TRBD2 (6 bases). The CDR3 length is 16 residues. Germline V gene data show CDR1 as SQVTM and CDR2 as ANQGSEA. Trimming took 2 bases from V and 2 from J, leaving 13 bases between them. The CDR3 sequence: CSVEIGRGTGANVLTF. As DNA, the CDR3 is TGCAGCGTTGAAATAGGCCGGGGGACTGGGGCCAACGTCCTGACTTTC.

The J gene is TRBJ2-4, the V gene TRBV6-5, with TRBD2 identical over 9 bases. V was clipped by 11 bases and J by 0 bases; unmatched bases: 8. Looked up from germline, CDR1 is MNHEY and CDR2 is SVGAGI. The CDR3 runs to 15 residues. The CDR3 nucleotides are TGTGCCGGAAGACTAGCGGAACTAGCCAAAAACATTCAGTACTTC. It translates to CAGRLAELAKNIQYF.

The chain has TRBV20-1 and TRBJ2-7, with D possibly matching TRBD1 (6 bases). Per the germline V gene, CDR1 is DFQATT and CDR2 is SNEGSKA (reference sequence). CDR3 length: 11 amino acids. Trimming pared 4 bases from V and 9 bases from J, leaving 13 bases between. The CDR3, as DNA: TGCAGTGCTAAAGGGGGACCGTCGCAGTACTTC. It encodes CSAKGGPSQYF.

J is TRBJ2-7 and V is TRBV7-9; tentative D call: TRBD2 (5 bases). From germline, CDR1 is SEHNR and CDR2 FQNEAQ (reference sequence). V lost 2 bases and J lost 1, with 12 bases in between. The CDR3 has 15 amino acids. Written as DNA, the CDR3 is TGTGCCAGCAGCTTACGGGAAGGCATTTCCTACGAGCAGTACTTC. Translation: CASSLREGISYEQYF.

This chain links TRBV18 with TRBJ1-6; D not resolved. Germline-derived CDR1 and CDR2 are KGHSH and LQKENI. The CDR3 sequence is 13 residues long. V was shortened by 5 bases and J by 9 bases, with 11 bases between the two germline ends. The CDR3 nucleotides read TGTGCCAGCTCAACCTTGGGAGGTTCACCCCTCCACTTT. Translated: CASSTLGGSPLHF.

V usage is TRBV4-3 and J usage is TRBJ1-2; D might be TRBD1 (5 bases). This CDR3 is built from 15 residues. Trimming pared 5 bases from V and 2 bases from J, leaving 15 bases between. Germline CDR1 reads LGHNA; CDR2 reads YSLEER. CDR3 sequence reads: CASSLRAQGNYGYTF. The DNA for the CDR3 is TGCGCCAGCAGCTTACGGGCCCAGGGAAACTATGGCTACACCTTC.

V gene TRBV6-1 combines with J gene TRBJ2-1; TRBD1 matches at 7 bases. V trimming: 0 bases; J trimming: 6 bases; junction bases outside the gene matches: 14. From germline, CDR1 is MNHNS and CDR2 SASEGT. The CDR3 totals 18 residues. This chain's CDR3 is CASSEALDRDPIFNEQFF. CDR3 coding DNA: TGTGCCAGCAGTGAAGCTCTTGACAGGGACCCAATATTCAATGAGCAGTTCTTC.

The chain carries TRBV5-1 and TRBJ1-6, with a tentative D call TRBD1 (5 bases). There are 15 residues in the CDR3. The ends were cut back, 4 bases at V and 5 bases at J, with 13 bases in the middle. Germline V CDR1 and CDR2: SGHRS, YFSETQ. The DNA of the CDR3 is TGCGCCAGCAGCGCCGAGACAGCAGATAATTCACCCCTCCACTTT. Translation: CASSAETADNSPLHF.

V and J are TRBV6-6 and TRBJ2-7; D is ambiguous. The V gene lost 0 bases and the J gene lost 1 base, with 13 bases spanning the gap. This CDR3 contains 16 residues. Germline V gene sequence: CDR1 MNHNY, CDR2 SVGAGI (reference sequence). The CDR3, as DNA: TGTGCCAGCAGTTACTCGACCAGGTTAAAGTCCTACGAGCAGTACTTC. It specifies CASSYSTRLKSYEQYF.

The chain carries TRBV27 and TRBJ1-4, with 9 bases aligning to TRBD1. Per germline, CDR1 MNHEY and CDR2 SMNVEV (reference sequence). V shed 2 bases and J 7 bases; nucleotides not matched to a gene: 5. The CDR3 is 15 residues long. This CDR3 is CASSLRDRVGEKLFF. The CDR3 DNA reads TGTGCCAGCAGTTTAAGGGACAGGGTGGGTGAAAAACTGTTTTTT.

The rearrangement uses TRBV5-1 and TRBJ1-1; a possible D gene is TRBD1 (6 bases). V shed 5 bases and J shed 0 bases, with 8 bases lying between them. The CDR3 spans 13 residues. Germline V lookup: CDR1 SGHRS, CDR2 YFSETQ. Here the CDR3 reads CASSNRVNTEAFF. CDR3 coding DNA: TGCGCCAGCAGTAACAGGGTGAACACTGAAGCTTTCTTT.

The chain is built from TRBV9 and TRBJ2-3, with a tentative D call TRBD2 (6 bases). Deletions cut 5 bases from V and 0 bases from J, with 7 bases between. The CDR3 contains 13 residues. Germline CDR1 SGDLS, CDR2 YYNGEE. DNA of the CDR3: TGTGCCAGCAGTGGGGGGAGCACAGATACGCAGTATTTT. It yields the protein CASSGGSTDTQYF.

The genes are TRBV30 and TRBJ2-1; D may be TRBD1 (6 bases). Looked up from germline, CDR1 is GTSNPN and CDR2 is SVGIG (reference sequence). This CDR3 is built from 13 residues. V lost 8 bases, J lost 0 bases, and 11 bases lay in between. The CDR3 loop is CAAQGRSYNEQFF. CDR3 in DNA: TGTGCCGCACAGGGACGCTCCTACAATGAGCAGTTCTTC.

V gene TRBV5-5 combines with J gene TRBJ1-2; D is unresolved. The V gene lost 4 bases and the J gene lost 7 bases, with 14 bases spanning the gap. Germline CDR1 and CDR2: SGHKS and YYEKEE (reference sequence). The CDR3 sequence is 13 residues long. The DNA for the CDR3 is TGTGCCAGCAGCAGCGGGATTCTAGTTGGCTACACCTTC. Translation: CASSSGILVGYTF.

This chain uses TRBV15 with TRBJ2-1, with 12 bases fitting TRBD2. This CDR3 region has 15 residues. V lost 2 bases, J lost 6 bases, and 2 bases stayed unmatched. Looked up from germline, CDR1 is LNHNV and CDR2 is YYDKDF (reference sequence). This chain's CDR3 is CATSRLTSGGNEQFF. CDR3 coding DNA: TGTGCCACCAGCAGACTGACTAGCGGGGGCAATGAGCAGTTCTTC.

The rearrangement joins TRBV27 to TRBJ2-7; no firm D call. V gave up 3 bases and J gave up 5 bases, with 17 bases separating them. The germline V gene has CDR1 MNHEY and CDR2 SMNVEV (reference sequence). This CDR3 contains 15 residues. Written as DNA, the CDR3 is TGTGCCAGCAGTTTCGGGTCCTCCCCGAGTCACGAGCAGTACTTC. Its translation: CASSFGSSPSHEQYF.

The rearrangement joins TRBV4-3 to TRBJ1-3; D is undetermined. Between the trimmed V and J ends, which lost 4 bases and 4 bases, there was a span of 11 bases. Per the germline V gene, CDR1 is LGHNA and CDR2 is YSLEER. This CDR3 spans 14 amino acids. The CDR3 reads CASSPDVGGNTIYF. As DNA, the CDR3 is TGCGCCAGCAGCCCCGATGTTGGCGGAAACACCATATATTTT.

The chain uses TRBV4-3 and TRBJ1-1, with D hard to call. The V and J ends lost 0 bases and 5 bases respectively, with 7 bases between them. Germline CDR1 is LGHNA and CDR2 is YSLEER. The CDR3 runs to 13 residues. CDR3 sequence reads: CASSQEAQTEAFF. The CDR3 DNA sequence: TGCGCCAGCAGCCAAGAGGCACAGACTGAAGCTTTCTTT.

The V gene is TRBV5-1, the J gene TRBJ2-7, with TRBD2 as a possible D gene (6 bases). CDR3 size: 15 residues. V was clipped by 4 bases and J by 5 bases, with 19 bases between them. Germline V gene sequence: CDR1 SGHRS, CDR2 YFSETQ. This chain's CDR3 is CASSRDPGERDEQYF. DNA of the CDR3: TGCGCCAGCAGCAGGGACCCGGGGGAAAGGGACGAGCAGTACTTC.